This TCR beta chain was recovered during a study of PD-L1 blockade in urothelial cancer. Pretreatment and on-treatment blood mononuclear cell samples were taken, totaling between 1 and 8 time points per patient. Profiled with immunoSEQ multiplex PCR; TCRdb holds only in-frame clones, not every one. Among about 69,000 clones listed, approximately 91% were seen once. The receptor was derived from a man in his 60s with urothelial cancer. This specimen was PBMCs, taken around atezolizumab (anti-PD-L1) treatment.

Here the CDR3 reads CATSTGTVNYEQYF. DNA of the CDR3: TGTGCCACCTCCACGGGGACTGTGAACTACGAGCAGTACTTC. The chain is built from TRBV28 and TRBJ2-7; TRBD2 might be the D (6 bases). CDR1 is MDHEN, CDR2 SYDVKM, per germline. The CDR3 length is 14 residues. V was trimmed by 10 bases and J by 3 bases, leaving 19 bases between them. Filled out from reference TRBV28 and TRBJ2-7, the complete variable domain reads DVKVTQSSRYLVKRTGEKVFLECVQDMDHENMFWYRQDPGLGLRLIYFSYDVKMKEKGDIPEGYSVSREKKERFSLILESASTNQTSMYLCATSTGTVNYEQYFGPGTRLTVT.